The rows below give T cell receptor beta chains drawn from one sample of a study of T cell repertoires in cytomegalovirus infection. These receptors' antigens are unknown. Each CDR3 protein is one row after TCRdb ran MiXCR on the reads. The sample yields approximately 70,000 distinct CDR3 sequences, 20% to 25% seen once. Material for sequencing was PBMCs, sequenced either directly or after in vitro stimulation (not recorded which). Receptors originate from a human donor in good health (CMV status not recorded). Some clones in this sample may be carry-over from other donors' samples. Each CDR3 is given with its conserved first and last residue. A D gene is named only where the DNA matches it firmly. The size of a clone is reported for some rows only, either as once, few or many, or as a class for expanded clones.

TRBV15	.	TRBD1	TRBJ2-1	TGTGCCACCAGCAGACCTCCGGGGACAGCAAATGAGCAGTTCTTC	CATSRPPGTANEQFF
TRBV6-1	.	.	TRBJ2-5	TGTGCCAGCAACCCCTATCCGGAGGGACAAGAGACCCAGTACTTC	CASNPYPEGQETQYF
TRBV7-6	many	.	TRBJ1-1	TGTGCCAGCAGCCCGGGATTGAACACTGAAGCTTTCTTT	CASSPGLNTEAFF
TRBV28	.	.	TRBJ2-4	TGTGCCAGCAGTTTACGAGGCTACCGGAACAAAAACATTCAGTACTTC	CASSLRGYRNKNIQYF
TRBV3-1	few	TRBD1	TRBJ2-2	TGTGCCAGCAGCCGTCCCGGGACAGGGATCCACACCGGGGAGCTGTTTTTT	CASSRPGTGIHTGELFF
TRBV4-2	few	.	TRBJ2-7	TGTGCCAGCAGCCAAGAGGAGAGCTCGTCTAGCGTTTCCTACGAGCAGTACTTC	CASSQEESSSSVSYEQYF
TRBV6-2/TRBV6-3	many	.	TRBJ1-1	TGTGCCAGCACCAACGGGGGGGGAAGCACTGAAGCTTTCTTT	CASTNGGGSTEAFF
TRBV12-3/TRBV12-4	.	.	TRBJ1-1	TGTGCCAGCAGTTTTCCTCGAGCGCGCGGAGCTTTCTTT	CASSFPRARGAFF
TRBV20-1	.	.	TRBJ2-1	TGCAGTGCTAGAGCGGGCGGCCCCTACAATGAGCAGTTCTTC	CSARAGGPYNEQFF
TRBV12-3/TRBV12-4	.	.	TRBJ2-2	TGTGCCAGCAGCCTTAGGGCTTCGGGGGAGCTGTTTTTT	CASSLRASGELFF
TRBV20-1	.	.	TRBJ1-1	TGCAGTGCTAGAGACCCCAAGACGGCAAACACTGAAGCTTTCTTT	CSARDPKTANTEAFF
TRBV10-3	.	TRBD2	TRBJ2-5	TGTGCCATCAGAAAGACTAGCGGGAGGGCCGGGGAAGAGACCCAGTACTTC	CAIRKTSGRAGEETQYF
TRBV6-1	many	.	TRBJ2-6	TGTGCCAGCAGACCTCCTTCTGGGGCCAACGTCCTGACTTTC	CASRPPSGANVLTF
TRBV6-1	many	.	TRBJ1-5	TGTGCCAGCAGTTACAAGGGTGCCTGGTGGAATCAGCCCCAGCATTTT	CASSYKGAWWNQPQHF
TRBV7-8	many	TRBD1	TRBJ1-6	TGTGCCAGCAGCTTAGCCAGACAGGGTGTCTCCTATAATTCACCCCTCCACTTT	CASSLARQGVSYNSPLHF
TRBV7-2	many	TRBD2	TRBJ2-4	TGTGCCAGCAGCTTAGGGACTAGCGGGAGGATAGCCAAAAACATTCAGTACTTC	CASSLGTSGRIAKNIQYF
TRBV5-1	many	.	TRBJ2-7	TGCGCCAGCAGCTTGGATGGGGGCTCCTACGAGCAGTACTTC	CASSLDGGSYEQYF
TRBV12-3/TRBV12-4	many	TRBD1	TRBJ2-1	TGTGCCAGCAGTCCCCCACAGGGGGTGCGGGTTGAGCAGTTCTTC	CASSPPQGVRVEQFF
TRBV7-2	.	.	TRBJ2-7	TGTGCCAGCAGCTTAGGCAGGGGCCGAACCTACGAGCAGTACTTC	CASSLGRGRTYEQYF
TRBV29-1	.	TRBD2	TRBJ2-1	TGCAGCGCTCGGACTAGCGGGAGATCAGGAGAGCAGTTCTTC	CSARTSGRSGEQFF
TRBV6-1	many	TRBD2	TRBJ2-1	TGTGCCAGCAGTCGAGGACTAGCGGTGCTAACCTACAATGAGCAGTTCTTC	CASSRGLAVLTYNEQFF
TRBV7-2	many	TRBD1	TRBJ1-5	TGTGCCAGCAGCCCTCAGACAGGGTTGGGCAATCAGCCCCAGCATTTT	CASSPQTGLGNQPQHF
TRBV10-3	many	.	TRBJ2-2	TGTGCCATCAGTGGCAGGGTCGACGGGGAGCTGTTTTTT	CAISGRVDGELFF
TRBV24-1	.	TRBD1	TRBJ2-1	TGTGCCACCAGTGATTTCCCGGGACAGGGGGATGAGCAGTTCTTC	CATSDFPGQGDEQFF
TRBV20-1	.	TRBD1	TRBJ2-2	TGCAGTGCTAGAGGTGGACAGGGGGGAGGAAACACCGGGGAGCTGTTTTTT	CSARGGQGGGNTGELFF
TRBV7-6	many	.	TRBJ2-5	TGTGCCAGCAAAGCCGGGTTCACGGCACAAGAGACCCAGTACTTC	CASKAGFTAQETQYF
TRBV9	.	TRBD2	TRBJ2-3	TGTGCCAGCAGCGCCGGGGGGTTTAGCACAGATACGCAGTATTTT	CASSAGGFSTDTQYF
TRBV7-3	.	.	TRBJ2-3	TGTGCCAGCAGCTCCCTTGGGGCCTCCACAGATACGCAGTATTTT	CASSSLGASTDTQYF
TRBV12-3/TRBV12-4	.	.	TRBJ1-5	TGTGCCAGCAGTTCGACGTTCAGGGTCAATCAGCCCCAGCATTTT	CASSSTFRVNQPQHF
TRBV4-1	.	.	TRBJ2-1	TGCGCCAGCAGCCAAGAAGGGGAACCCTACAATGAGCAGTTCTTC	CASSQEGEPYNEQFF
TRBV5-6	few	.	TRBJ2-1	TGTGCCAGCAGCTTGGTCGATGAGCAGTTCTTC	CASSLVDEQFF
TRBV7-8	.	TRBD2	TRBJ2-5	TGTGCCAGCAGCTTGGGGTACTTTCGAGCGGGAGAGTTATTCCAAGAGACCCAGTACTTC	CASSLGYFRAGELFQETQYF
TRBV11-1	many	.	TRBJ1-2	TGTGCCAGCAGCTACAAAGGGACCGCTTATGGCTACACCTTC	CASSYKGTAYGYTF
TRBV20-1	once	.	TRBJ1-3	TGCAGTGCTAGAGACCCCAGCTCTGGAAACACCATATATTTT	CSARDPSSGNTIYF
TRBV6-2/TRBV6-3	few	.	TRBJ2-2	.	CASRRAGSPTGELFF
TRBV12-3/TRBV12-4	many	TRBD2	TRBJ2-5	TGTGCCAGCAGTATTAGCGGGACGGAGACCCAGTACTTC	CASSISGTETQYF
TRBV14	.	.	TRBJ2-2	TGTGCCAGCAGCCAAGGGTTTCTAGATGGGCGCAGGACCGGGGAGCTGTTTTTT	CASSQGFLDGRRTGELFF
TRBV19	few	TRBD2	TRBJ2-1	TGTGCCAGTAGTATAGATCTTTCTAGCGGGTACTACAATGAGCAGTTCTTC	CASSIDLSSGYYNEQFF
TRBV19	few	TRBD1	TRBJ1-2	TGTGCCAGTATGGGACAGGGGGGTTATGGCTACACCTTC	CASMGQGGYGYTF